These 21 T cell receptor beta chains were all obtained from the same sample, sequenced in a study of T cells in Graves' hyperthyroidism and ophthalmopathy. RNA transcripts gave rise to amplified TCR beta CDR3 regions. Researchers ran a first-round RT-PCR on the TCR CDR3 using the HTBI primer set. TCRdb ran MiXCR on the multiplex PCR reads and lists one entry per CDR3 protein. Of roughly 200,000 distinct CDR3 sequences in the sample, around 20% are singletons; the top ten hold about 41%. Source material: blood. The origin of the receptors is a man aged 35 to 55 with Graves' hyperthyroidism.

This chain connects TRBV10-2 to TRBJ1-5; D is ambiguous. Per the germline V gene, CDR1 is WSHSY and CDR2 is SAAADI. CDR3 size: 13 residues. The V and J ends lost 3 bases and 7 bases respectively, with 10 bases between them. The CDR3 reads CASSDLFYQPQHF. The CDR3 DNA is TGCGCCAGCAGTGATTTGTTTTACCAGCCCCAGCATTTT.

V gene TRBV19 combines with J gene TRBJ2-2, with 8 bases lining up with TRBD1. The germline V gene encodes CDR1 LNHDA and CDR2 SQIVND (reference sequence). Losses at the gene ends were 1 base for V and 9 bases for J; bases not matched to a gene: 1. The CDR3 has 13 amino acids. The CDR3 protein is CASSIGRGRELFF. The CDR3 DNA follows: TGTGCCAGTAGTATAGGCAGGGGGCGGGAGCTGTTTTTT.

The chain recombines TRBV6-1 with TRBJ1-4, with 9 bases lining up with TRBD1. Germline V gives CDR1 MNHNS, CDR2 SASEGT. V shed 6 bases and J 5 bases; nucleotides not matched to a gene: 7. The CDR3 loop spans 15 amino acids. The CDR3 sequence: CASSPPGTGNEKLFF. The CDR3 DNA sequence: TGTGCCAGCAGCCCCCCCGGGACAGGGAATGAAAAACTGTTTTTT.

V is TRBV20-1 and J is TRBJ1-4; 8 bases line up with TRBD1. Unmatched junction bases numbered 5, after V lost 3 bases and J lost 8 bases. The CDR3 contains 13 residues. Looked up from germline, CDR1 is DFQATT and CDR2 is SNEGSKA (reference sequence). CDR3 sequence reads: CSASRQGREKLFF. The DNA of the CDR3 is TGCAGTGCTAGCCGACAGGGGAGGGAAAAACTGTTTTTT.

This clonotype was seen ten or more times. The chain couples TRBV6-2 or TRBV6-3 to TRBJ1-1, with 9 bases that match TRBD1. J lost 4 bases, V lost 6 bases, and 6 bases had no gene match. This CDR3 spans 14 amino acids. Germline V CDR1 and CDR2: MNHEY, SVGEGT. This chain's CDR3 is CASSSTGGITEAFF. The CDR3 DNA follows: TGTGCCAGCAGCAGTACAGGGGGCATCACTGAAGCTTTCTTT.

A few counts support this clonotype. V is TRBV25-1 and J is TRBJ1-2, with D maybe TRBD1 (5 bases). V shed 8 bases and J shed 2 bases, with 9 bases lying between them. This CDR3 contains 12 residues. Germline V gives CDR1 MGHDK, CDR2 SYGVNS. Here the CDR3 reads CASGDSNYGYTF. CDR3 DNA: TGTGCCAGCGGAGACAGCAACTATGGCTACACCTTC.

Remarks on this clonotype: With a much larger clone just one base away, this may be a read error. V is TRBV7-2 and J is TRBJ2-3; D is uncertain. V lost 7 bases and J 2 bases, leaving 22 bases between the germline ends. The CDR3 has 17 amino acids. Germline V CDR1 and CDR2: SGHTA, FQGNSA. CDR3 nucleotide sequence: TGTGCCAGCACCCTTAACGCGGCTAGACTCATCACAGATACGCAGTATTTT. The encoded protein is CASTLNAARLITDTQYF.

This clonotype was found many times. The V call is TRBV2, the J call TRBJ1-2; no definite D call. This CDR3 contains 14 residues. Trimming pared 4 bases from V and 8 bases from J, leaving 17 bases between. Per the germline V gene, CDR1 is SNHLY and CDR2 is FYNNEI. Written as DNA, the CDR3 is TGTGCCAGCAGTGGGAAAAGCTGGATTTTGGGCTACACCTTC. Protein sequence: CASSGKSWILGYTF.

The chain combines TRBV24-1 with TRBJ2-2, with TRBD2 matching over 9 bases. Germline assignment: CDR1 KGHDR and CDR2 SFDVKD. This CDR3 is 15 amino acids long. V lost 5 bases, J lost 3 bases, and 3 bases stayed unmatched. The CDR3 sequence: CATSGAGGYTGELFF. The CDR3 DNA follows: TGTGCCACCAGTGGTGCGGGGGGGTACACCGGGGAGCTGTTTTTT.

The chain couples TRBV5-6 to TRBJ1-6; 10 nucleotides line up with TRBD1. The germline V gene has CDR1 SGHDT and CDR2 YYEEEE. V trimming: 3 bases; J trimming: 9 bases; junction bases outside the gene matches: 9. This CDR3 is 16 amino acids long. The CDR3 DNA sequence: TGTGCCAGCAGCTCGGGACAGGGGTTCGGTGGTTCACCCCTCCACTTT. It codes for CASSSGQGFGGSPLHF. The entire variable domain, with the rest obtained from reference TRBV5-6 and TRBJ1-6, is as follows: DAGVTQSPTHLIKTRGQQVTLRCSPKSGHDTVSWYQQALGQGPQFIFQYYEEEERQRGNFPDRFSGHQFPNYSSELNVNALLLGDSALYLCASSSGQGFGGSPLHFGNGTRLTVT.

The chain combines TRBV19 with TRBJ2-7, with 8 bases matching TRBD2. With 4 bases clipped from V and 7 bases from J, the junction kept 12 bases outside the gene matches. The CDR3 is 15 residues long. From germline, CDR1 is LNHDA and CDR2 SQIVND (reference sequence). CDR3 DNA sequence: TGTGCCAGTAGTACCTCGGGACTAGGTGGAAAAGAGCAGTACTTC. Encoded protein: CASSTSGLGGKEQYF.

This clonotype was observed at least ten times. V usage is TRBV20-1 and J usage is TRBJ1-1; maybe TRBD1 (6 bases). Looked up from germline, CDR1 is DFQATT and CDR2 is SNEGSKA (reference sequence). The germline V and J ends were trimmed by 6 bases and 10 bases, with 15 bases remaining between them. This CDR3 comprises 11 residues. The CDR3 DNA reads TGCAGTGCCATCCAGGGGCAGGGAGCTTTCTTT. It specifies CSAIQGQGAFF.

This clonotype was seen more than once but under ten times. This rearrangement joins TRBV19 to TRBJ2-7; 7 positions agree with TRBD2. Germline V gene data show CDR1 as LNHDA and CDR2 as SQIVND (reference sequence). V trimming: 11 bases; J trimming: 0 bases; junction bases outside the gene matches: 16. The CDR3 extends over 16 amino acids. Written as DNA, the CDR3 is TGTGCCGGTTCCAGAAGAGCGGGGCATTCCTCCTACGAGCAGTACTTC. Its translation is CAGSRRAGHSSYEQYF.

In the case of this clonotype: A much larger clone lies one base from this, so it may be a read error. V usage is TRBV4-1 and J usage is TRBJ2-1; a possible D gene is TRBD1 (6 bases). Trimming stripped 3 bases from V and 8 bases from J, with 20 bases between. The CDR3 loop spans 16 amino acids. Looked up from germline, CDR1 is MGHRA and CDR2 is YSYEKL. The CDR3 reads CASSHSGVPIIYEQFF. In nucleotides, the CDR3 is TGCGCCAGCAGCCATTCAGGGGTCCCAATCATCTATGAGCAGTTCTTC.

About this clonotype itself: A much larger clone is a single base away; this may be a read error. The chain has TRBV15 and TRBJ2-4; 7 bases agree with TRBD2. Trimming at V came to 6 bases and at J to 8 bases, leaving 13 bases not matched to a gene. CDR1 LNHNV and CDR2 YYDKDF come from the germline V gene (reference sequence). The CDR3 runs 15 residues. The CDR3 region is CATRGASGNKHIQYF. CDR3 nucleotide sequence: TGTGCCACCAGGGGTGCTAGCGGCAATAAACACATTCAGTACTTC.

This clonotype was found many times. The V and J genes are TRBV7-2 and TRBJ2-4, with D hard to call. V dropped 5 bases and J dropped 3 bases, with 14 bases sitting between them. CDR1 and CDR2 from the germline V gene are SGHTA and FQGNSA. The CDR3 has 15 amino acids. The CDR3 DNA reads TGTGCCAGCAGCCCTGAGACAATTTACAAAAACATTCAGTACTTC. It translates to CASSPETIYKNIQYF.

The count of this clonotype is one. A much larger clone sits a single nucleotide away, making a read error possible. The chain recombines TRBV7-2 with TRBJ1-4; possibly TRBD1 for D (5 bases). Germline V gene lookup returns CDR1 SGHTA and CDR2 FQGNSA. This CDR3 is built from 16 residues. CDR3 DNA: TGTGCCAGCAGCCATAATACCAGGGACCCGAATGGAAAACTGTTTTTT. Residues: CASSHNTRDPNGKLFF.

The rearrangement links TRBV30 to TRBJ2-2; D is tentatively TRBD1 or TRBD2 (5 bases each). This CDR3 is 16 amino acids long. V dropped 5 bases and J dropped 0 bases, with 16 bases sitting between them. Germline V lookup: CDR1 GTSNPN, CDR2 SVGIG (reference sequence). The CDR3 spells CAWGGPGPSNTGELFF. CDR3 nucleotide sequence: TGTGCCTGGGGGGGACCGGGACCGTCGAACACCGGGGAGCTGTTTTTT. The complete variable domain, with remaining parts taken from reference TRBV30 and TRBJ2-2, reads SQTIHQWPATLVQPVGSPLSLECTVEGTSNPNLYWYRQAAGRGLQLLFYSVGIGQISSEVPQNLSASRPQDRQFILSSKKLLLSDSGFYLCAWGGPGPSNTGELFFGEGSRLTVL.

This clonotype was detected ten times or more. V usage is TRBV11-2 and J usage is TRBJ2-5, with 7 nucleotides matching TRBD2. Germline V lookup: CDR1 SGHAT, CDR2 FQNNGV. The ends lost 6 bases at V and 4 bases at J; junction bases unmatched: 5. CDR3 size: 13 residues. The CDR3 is CASRPTSSETQYF. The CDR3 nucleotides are TGTGCCAGCAGACCGACTAGCTCAGAGACCCAGTACTTC.

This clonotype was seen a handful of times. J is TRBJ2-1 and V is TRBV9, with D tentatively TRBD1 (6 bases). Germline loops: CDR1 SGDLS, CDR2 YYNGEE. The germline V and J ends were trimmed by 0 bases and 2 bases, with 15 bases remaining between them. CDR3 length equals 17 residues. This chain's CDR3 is CASSVAGGQVAYNEQFF. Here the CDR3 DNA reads TGTGCCAGCAGCGTAGCTGGGGGCCAGGTAGCCTACAATGAGCAGTTCTTC.

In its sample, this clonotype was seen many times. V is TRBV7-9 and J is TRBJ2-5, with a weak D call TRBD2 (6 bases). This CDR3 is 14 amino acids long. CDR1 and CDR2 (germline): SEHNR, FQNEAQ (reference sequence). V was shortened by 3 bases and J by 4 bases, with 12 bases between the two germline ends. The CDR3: CASSFPLGGETQYF. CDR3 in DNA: TGTGCCAGCAGCTTCCCTTTGGGGGGAGAGACCCAGTACTTC.